Each of the 27 T cell receptor beta chains below was sequenced from the same sample in a study of T-cell memory formation after mild COVID-19. TCRdb ran MiXCR on the 5' RACE reads and lists one entry per CDR3 protein. The sample has 360,000 or so distinct CDR3 sequences; under 30% are singletons. Source material: PBMCs or a T cell subset sorted from them (not recorded which). All receptors derive from an adult woman who had mild COVID-19 (a few samples of this study predate the infection). Cell type and time point are not known.

This clonotype occurred a few times. The CDR3, as DNA: TGTGCCAGCTCACCCACGGGACTGGCCCTAGGAGGCTACACCTTC. It translates to CASSPTGLALGGYTF. The chain couples TRBV18 to TRBJ1-2; D may be TRBD1 (5 bases). The V and J ends lost 3 bases and 8 bases respectively, with 19 bases between them. This CDR3 has 15 amino acids. Germline CDR1 is KGHSH and CDR2 is LQKENI. The whole variable domain, filled in from reference TRBV18 and TRBJ1-2, reads NAGVMQNPRHLVRRRGQEARLRCSPMKGHSHVYWYRQLPEEGLKFMVYLQKENIIDESGMPKERFSAEFPKEGPSILRIQQVVRGDSAAYFCASSPTGLALGGYTFGSGTRLTVV.

This rearrangement joins TRBV7-2 to TRBJ2-5; D is uncertain. Germline V CDR1 and CDR2: SGHTA, FQGNSA. V lost 3 bases and J 4 bases, leaving 9 bases between the germline ends. The CDR3 consists of 13 residues. The CDR3 region is CASSFVGLETQYF. The CDR3 DNA reads as TGTGCCAGCAGCTTTGTAGGGTTAGAGACCCAGTACTTC.

V and J are TRBV7-9 and TRBJ2-1, with a weak D call TRBD2 (5 bases). With 6 bases removed from V and 5 bases from J, the gap between germline ends came to 11 bases. In germline, CDR1 is SEHNR, CDR2 FQNEAQ (reference sequence). The CDR3 sequence is 13 residues long. DNA for the CDR3: TGTGCCAGCAGTACCGGGATTAACAATGAGCAGTTCTTC. This encodes CASSTGINNEQFF. Based on the CDR3 plus reference TRBV7-9 and TRBJ2-1, the full variable domain is DTGVSQNPRHKITKRGQNVTFRCDPISEHNRLYWYRQTLGQGPEFLTYFQNEAQLEKSRLLSDRFSAERPKGSFSTLEIQRTEQGDSAMYLCASSTGINNEQFFGPGTRLTVL.

The sample holds a few counts of this clonotype. This sequence joins TRBV12-3 or TRBV12-4 and TRBJ2-1; D is unclear. The CDR3 length is 12 residues. Trimming left V 6 bases short and J 6 bases short, with 9 bases between. CDR3 nucleotide sequence: TGTGCCAGCAGCCACGGACGCAATGAGCAGTTCTTC. It specifies CASSHGRNEQFF.

V gene TRBV29-1 combines with J gene TRBJ1-1; perhaps TRBD1 as D (5 bases). Per germline, CDR1 SQVTM and CDR2 ANQGSEA. With 3 bases removed from V and 0 bases from J, the gap between germline ends came to 14 bases. The CDR3 loop spans 15 amino acids. Here the CDR3 DNA reads TGCAGCGTTGAGGGGCAGCCTCTCATGAACACTGAAGCTTTCTTT. Protein sequence: CSVEGQPLMNTEAFF.

The gene calls are TRBV12-3 or TRBV12-4 and TRBJ2-1; D gene uncertain. V gave up 6 bases and J gave up 5 bases, with 14 bases separating them. The CDR3 sequence is 14 residues long. CDR3 loop: CASSQRYDDNEQFF. The CDR3 DNA sequence: TGTGCCAGCAGCCAAAGATACGACGACAATGAGCAGTTCTTC.

The rearrangement links TRBV4-2 to TRBJ1-2; TRBD1 matches at 7 bases. This CDR3 comprises 15 residues. The germline V gene has CDR1 LGHNA and CDR2 YNFKEQ. After removal of 1 base from V and 3 bases from J, the junction contained 5 bases not matched to a gene. CDR3: CASSQGSGGDYGYTF. The DNA for the CDR3 is TGTGCCAGCAGCCAAGGATCAGGGGGGGACTATGGCTACACCTTC.

In its sample, this clonotype was seen a few times. The rearrangement joins TRBV5-1 to TRBJ2-5; 8 bases agree with TRBD1. The germline gives CDR1 SGHRS, CDR2 YFSETQ. V trimming: 2 bases; J trimming: 5 bases; junction bases outside the gene matches: 17. This CDR3 contains 18 residues. CDR3 sequence reads: CASSLFGQGAVSSETQYF. In DNA, the CDR3 is TGCGCCAGCAGCTTATTTGGACAGGGAGCTGTGTCATCGGAGACCCAGTACTTC.

This clonotype has more than one count but fewer than ten. This rearrangement joins TRBV27 to TRBJ2-3, with D tentatively TRBD2 (7 bases). This CDR3 is 14 amino acids long. V was trimmed by 7 bases and J by 1 base, leaving 12 bases between them. Germline CDR1 reads MNHEY; CDR2 reads SMNVEV (reference sequence). The CDR3 nucleotides read TGTGCCAGCACCGGGGGGCCGGGCACAGATACGCAGTATTTT. Translating gives CASTGGPGTDTQYF.

The count of this clonotype is one. The chain has TRBV5-4 and TRBJ1-1; D not certain. CDR1 and CDR2 (germline): SGHNT, YYREEE (reference sequence). The CDR3 totals 13 residues. V was trimmed by 4 bases and J by 1 base, leaving 8 bases between them. The CDR3 is CASSNTANTEAFF. CDR3 bases: TGTGCCAGCAGCAACACAGCGAACACTGAAGCTTTCTTT.

The genes are TRBV7-9 and TRBJ2-2; the match to TRBD1 covers 7 bases. V was pared by 4 bases and J by 3 bases, with 8 bases of the junction left unmatched. The CDR3 runs 16 residues. Germline V gene data show CDR1 as SEHNR and CDR2 as FQNEAQ (reference sequence). The CDR3 protein is CASSSDRAGDTGELFF. In DNA form, the CDR3 reads TGTGCCAGCAGCTCCGACAGGGCGGGCGACACCGGGGAGCTGTTTTTT.

The V gene is TRBV7-9, the J gene TRBJ2-7; the D call may be TRBD1 or TRBD2 (6 bases each). CDR1 and CDR2 (germline): SEHNR, FQNEAQ (reference sequence). CDR3 length: 16 amino acids. V dropped 1 base and J dropped 3 bases, with 16 bases sitting between them. Here the CDR3 DNA reads TGTGCCAGCAGCTTAGAAGGGGGGCAGGGAGTCTACGAGCAGTACTTC. It translates to CASSLEGGQGVYEQYF.

The sample holds a few counts of this clonotype. The rearrangement joins TRBV7-2 to TRBJ2-1; weak D call: TRBD2 (5 bases). The CDR3 is 15 residues long. Germline CDR1 SGHTA, CDR2 FQGNSA. The V gene lost 5 bases and the J gene lost 6 bases, with 17 bases spanning the gap. CDR3: CASSPRIGGGNEQFF. The DNA for the CDR3 is TGTGCCAGCAGCCCCAGGATCGGAGGTGGCAATGAGCAGTTCTTC.

The V gene is TRBV4-2, the J gene TRBJ2-1; TRBD2 agrees at 12 bases. The CDR3 spans 16 residues. The ends lost 7 bases at V and 3 bases at J; junction bases unmatched: 7. Germline V gives CDR1 LGHNA, CDR2 YNFKEQ. The CDR3 region is CASTLLAGGNYNEQFF. CDR3 in DNA: TGTGCCAGCACCTTACTAGCGGGGGGAAACTACAATGAGCAGTTCTTC.

This clonotype was observed a few times. The chain carries TRBV4-1 and TRBJ1-2; the D gene is possibly TRBD1 (5 bases). With 1 base removed from V and 1 base from J, the gap between germline ends came to 10 bases. This CDR3 has 15 amino acids. CDR1 is MGHRA, CDR2 YSYEKL, per germline. CDR3 nucleotide sequence: TGCGCCAGCAGCCAAGCCGCAGGGAGTAACTATGGCTACACCTTC. Translating gives CASSQAAGSNYGYTF.

The rearrangement joins TRBV7-6 to TRBJ2-3; D is ambiguous. This CDR3 contains 13 residues. Germline V gene data show CDR1 as SGHVS and CDR2 as FNYEAQ. Trimming took 0 bases from V and 2 from J, leaving 3 bases between them. The CDR3 here is CASSLAVTDTQYF. Written as DNA, the CDR3 is TGTGCCAGCAGCTTAGCAGTCACAGATACGCAGTATTTT. The entire variable domain, with the rest obtained from reference TRBV7-6 and TRBJ2-3, is as follows: GAGVSQSPRYKVTKRGQDVALRCDPISGHVSLYWYRQALGQGPEFLTYFNYEAQQDKSGLPNDRFSAERPEGSISTLTIQRTEQRDSAMYRCASSLAVTDTQYFGPGTRLTVL.

The sample holds a few counts of this clonotype. The chain joins TRBV4-1 to TRBJ2-7; D is unclear. The CDR3 is 14 amino acids. Germline values: CDR1 MGHRA, CDR2 YSYEKL. Trimming took 1 base from V and 3 from J, leaving 10 bases between them. CDR3 sequence: CASSQVPNHYEQYF. The CDR3 bases are TGCGCCAGCAGCCAAGTTCCCAACCACTACGAGCAGTACTTC.

V is TRBV5-4 and J is TRBJ2-7, with a tentative D call TRBD2 (6 bases). The CDR3 spans 15 residues. Germline V gives CDR1 SGHNT, CDR2 YYREEE (reference sequence). Trimming shortened V by 1 base and J by 0 bases, and 11 bases separated the two germline ends. The CDR3 DNA is TGTGCCAGCAGCTTGCCCGGGGGTAACTCCTACGAGCAGTACTTC. Translating gives CASSLPGGNSYEQYF. Together with reference TRBV5-4 and TRBJ2-7, the CDR3 gives the full variable domain: ETGVTQSPTHLIKTRGQQVTLRCSSQSGHNTVSWYQQALGQGPQFIFQYYREEENGRGNFPPRFSGLQFPNYSSELNVNALELDDSALYLCASSLPGGNSYEQYFGPGTRLTVT.

This clonotype was observed a handful of times. V and J are TRBV10-3 and TRBJ1-4; D gene uncertain. The CDR3 contains 11 residues. The germline V gene has CDR1 ENHRY and CDR2 SYGVKD. V shed 7 bases and J shed 8 bases, with 8 bases lying between them. The CDR3 DNA follows: TGTGCCATCAAGGTTGTGGAAAAACTGTTTTTT. Translating gives CAIKVVEKLFF.

This clonotype was detected a few times. The V and J genes are TRBV7-3 and TRBJ2-3; 11 bases line up with TRBD1. Germline CDR1 is SGHTA and CDR2 is FQGTGA. After removal of 2 bases from V and 6 bases from J, the junction contained 4 bases not matched to a gene. The CDR3 extends over 15 amino acids. Here the CDR3 DNA reads TGTGCCAGCAGCTTATTTGGGACAGGGGGGGATACGCAGTATTTT. As protein: CASSLFGTGGDTQYF.

The J gene is TRBJ2-1, the V gene TRBV20-1, with 8 bases fitting TRBD2. Germline CDR1 DFQATT, CDR2 SNEGSKA (reference sequence). The CDR3 has 12 amino acids. Trimming took 1 base from V and 10 from J; bases not matched to a gene: 3. The CDR3 sequence: CSARASSGEQFF. The CDR3 DNA follows: TGCAGTGCTAGAGCCTCTAGCGGGGAGCAGTTCTTC.

The rearrangement uses TRBV13 and TRBJ2-5, with a possible D match to TRBD2 (5 bases). The V end was cut by 5 bases, the J end by 2 bases, with 15 bases between. The CDR3 covers 15 residues. Per germline, CDR1 PRHDT and CDR2 FYEKMQ (reference sequence). The CDR3 region has the DNA TGTGCCAGCAGCGTTTATAGAGGGCGTCAAGAGACCCAGTACTTC. This sequence encodes CASSVYRGRQETQYF.

The chain has TRBV12-3 or TRBV12-4 and TRBJ2-7, with 10 bases lining up with TRBD2. Losses at the gene ends were 5 bases for V and 6 bases for J; bases not matched to a gene: 7. CDR3 length equals 14 residues. DNA of the CDR3: TGTGCCAGCAGTCCAGCGGGAGGGGAGGGCGAGCAGTACTTC. Protein sequence: CASSPAGGEGEQYF.

Only a few counts were recorded for this clonotype. The chain recombines TRBV5-1 with TRBJ2-1, with 10 bases fitting TRBD2. There are 16 residues in the CDR3. Germline CDR1 is SGHRS and CDR2 is YFSETQ. With 4 bases clipped from V and 0 bases from J, the junction kept 4 bases outside the gene matches. In DNA form, the CDR3 reads TGCGCCAGCAGCCCCCGACTAGCGGGCTCCTACAATGAGCAGTTCTTC. Translation gives CASSPRLAGSYNEQFF. Based on the CDR3 plus reference TRBV5-1 and TRBJ2-1, the full variable domain is KAGVTQTPRYLIKTRGQQVTLSCSPISGHRSVSWYQQTPGQGLQFLFEYFSETQRNKGNFPGRFSGRQFSNSRSEMNVSTLELGDSALYLCASSPRLAGSYNEQFFGPGTRLTVL.

This clonotype was recorded at least ten times. This chain links TRBV29-1 with TRBJ2-4, with D possibly being TRBD2 (6 bases). Trimming left V 0 bases short and J 6 bases short, with 6 bases between. This CDR3 contains 12 residues. The germline V gene encodes CDR1 SQVTM and CDR2 ANQGSEA. DNA of the CDR3: TGCAGCGTTGAAGACGGGGGAAACATTCAGTACTTC. It specifies CSVEDGGNIQYF.

This clonotype was counted between two and nine times. The rearrangement joins TRBV10-3 to TRBJ2-5; 7 nucleotides line up with TRBD2. Looked up from germline, CDR1 is ENHRY and CDR2 is SYGVKD. The V segment lost 8 bases and the J segment 7 bases; nucleotides outside the gene matches: 13. The CDR3 covers 14 residues. The CDR3 loop reads CAIGGSGSSMTQYF. CDR3 in DNA: TGTGCCATCGGGGGTAGCGGGTCCTCTATGACCCAGTACTTC.

The V call is TRBV19, the J call TRBJ1-2, with D perhaps TRBD1 (5 bases). Germline V gene lookup returns CDR1 LNHDA and CDR2 SQIVND (reference sequence). The V and J ends lost 6 bases and 6 bases respectively, with 14 bases between them. CDR3 length equals 13 residues. The CDR3 sequence: CASSPRTFNGYTF. CDR3 sequence (DNA): TGTGCCAGTAGCCCACGGACATTCAATGGCTACACCTTC.